The rows below give T cell receptor beta chains drawn from one sample of a study of blood T cell repertoires in COVID-19. TCRdb's copy holds only in-frame clones and misses some; the assay was immunoSEQ multiplex PCR. The sample contains about 83,000 clones, around 84% of which appear only once. Sequenced: peripheral blood. The receptors derive from a woman of 80 years or more in a cohort sampled during active or convalescent COVID-19. Each CDR3 is given with its conserved first and last residue. A D gene is named only where the DNA matches it firmly. Expanded clones are given a class, and other clones once, few, many or no size at all.

J gene,D gene,clone size,V gene,CDR3 DNA,CDR3 protein
TRBJ1-3,-,-,TRBV7-9,TGTGCCAGCAGCTTGCAGGTCTCTGGAAACACCATATATTTT,CASSLQVSGNTIYF
TRBJ2-3,TRBD2,once,TRBV5-1,TGCGCCAGCAGCTTGGCCGGGAGGGTACCAGATACGCAGTATTTT,CASSLAGRVPDTQYF
TRBJ2-7,-,few,TRBV18,TGTGCCAGCTCACCCCGCCTCGAGGACGAGCAGTACTTC,CASSPRLEDEQYF
TRBJ1-2,-,-,TRBV11-2,TGTGCCAGCACCCCCGACGGGAACTATGGCTACACCTTC,CASTPDGNYGYTF
TRBJ1-2,TRBD1,-,TRBV12-5,TGTGCTAGTGCCCCGACAGGGAGACTTGGCTACACCTTC,CASAPTGRLGYTF
TRBJ2-1,-,once,TRBV20-1,TGCAGTGCTAGTATCGCGGGCCCCTCCAATGAGCAGTTCTTC,CSASIAGPSNEQFF
TRBJ1-2,TRBD1,-,TRBV19,TGTGCCAGTAATTCCGCCGGGACAGGGGATGGCTACACCTTC,CASNSAGTGDGYTF
TRBJ2-3,-,-,TRBV3-1/TRBV3-2,TGTGCCAGCAGGCGGGGGCGAACCGATCGCACAGATACGCAGTATTTT,CASRRGRTDRTDTQYF
TRBJ1-2,TRBD1,-,TRBV5-6,TGTGCCAGCACCCTTCTAACAGGGGGGGGGTATGGCTACACCTTC,CASTLLTGGGYGYTF
TRBJ2-2,TRBD1,-,TRBV9,TGTGCCAGCAGCGTAGGGACAGGGTGGGCCGGGGAGCTGTTTTTT,CASSVGTGWAGELFF
TRBJ2-3,TRBD2,-,TRBV27,TGTGCCAGCAGCCGCCGGGGCGGGAGAGTGGCAGATACGCAGTATTTT,CASSRRGGRVADTQYF
TRBJ1-2,-,-,TRBV19,TGTGCCAGTAGTATAGGGACAGCGGTCTATGGCTACACCTTC,CASSIGTAVYGYTF
TRBJ2-1,TRBD1,-,TRBV14,TGTGCCAGCAGTCGGGGGACAGGGCCATACAATGAGCAGTTCTTC,CASSRGTGPYNEQFF